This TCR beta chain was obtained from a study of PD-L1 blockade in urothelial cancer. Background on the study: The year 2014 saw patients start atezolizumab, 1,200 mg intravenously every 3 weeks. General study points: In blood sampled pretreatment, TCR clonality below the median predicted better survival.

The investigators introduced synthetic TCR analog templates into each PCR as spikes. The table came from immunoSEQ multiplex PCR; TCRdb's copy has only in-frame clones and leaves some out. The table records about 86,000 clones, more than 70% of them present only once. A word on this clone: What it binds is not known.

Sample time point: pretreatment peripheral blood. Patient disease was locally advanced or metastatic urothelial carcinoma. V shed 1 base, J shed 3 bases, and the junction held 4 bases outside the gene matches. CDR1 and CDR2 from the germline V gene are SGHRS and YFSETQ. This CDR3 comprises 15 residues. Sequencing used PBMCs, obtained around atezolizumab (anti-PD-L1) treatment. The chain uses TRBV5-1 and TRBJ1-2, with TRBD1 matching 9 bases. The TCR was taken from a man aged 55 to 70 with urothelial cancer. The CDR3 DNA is TGCGCCAGCAGCTTGCGACAGGGGGGGGACTATGGCTACACCTTC. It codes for CASSLRQGGDYGYTF.